The 13 T cell receptor beta chains reported below all come from one sample, sequenced in a study of immune cell composition in non-small cell lung cancer. Normal lung was sampled as far from the tumour as possible, at least 3 cm. TCRdb keeps only in-frame clones here, not all; method: immunoSEQ multiplex PCR. The profile shows about 6,600 clones, 65% to 70% of them singletons. The specimen sequenced was non-adjacent lung tissue. The receptors were sampled from a human donor with non-small cell lung cancer.

The chain recombines TRBV7-8 with TRBJ2-3; 9 bases agree with TRBD2. Germline V gives CDR1 SGHVS, CDR2 FQNEAQ. Unmatched junction bases numbered 12, after V lost 5 bases and J lost 3 bases. There are 17 residues in the CDR3. The CDR3 bases are TGTGCCAGCAGCCGGGGCGGGAGGGCCTCAAATACAGATACGCAGTATTTT. Translation: CASSRGGRASNTDTQYF.

V usage is TRBV30 and J usage is TRBJ2-7, with 9 positions matching TRBD1. V lost 3 bases to trimming and J lost 6 bases; unmatched junction nucleotides: 12. The CDR3 consists of 15 residues. Germline assignment: CDR1 GTSNPN and CDR2 SVGIG (reference sequence). The CDR3 nucleotides read TGTGCCTGGAGGCTAGGGGGACAGGGTTCCCCCGAGCAGTACTTC. It specifies CAWRLGGQGSPEQYF. Looking up the rest from reference TRBV30 and TRBJ2-7 gives the full variable domain: SQTIHQWPATLVQPVGSPLSLECTVEGTSNPNLYWYRQAAGRGLQLLFYSVGIGQISSEVPQNLSASRPQDRQFILSSKKLLLSDSGFYLCAWRLGGQGSPEQYFGPGTRLTVT.

The chain has TRBV30 and TRBJ1-6; a weak D match, TRBD1 (6 bases). V lost 3 bases and J 2 bases, leaving 14 bases between the germline ends. The length of the CDR3 is 16 residues. Germline CDR1 reads GTSNPN; CDR2 reads SVGIG (reference sequence). The CDR3 DNA follows: TGTGCCTGGAGAATACAGGGTAACACCTATAATTCACCCCTCCACTTT. Translation gives CAWRIQGNTYNSPLHF.

For this clone: An end of the junction differs from the germline gene, which may be a read error. This chain joins TRBV7-7 and TRBJ2-2, with 7 bases fitting TRBD1. The CDR3 consists of 14 residues. Germline lookup yields CDR1 SSHAT and CDR2 FNYEAQ (reference sequence). CDR3 protein: CASSSGTAARKLFF. In nucleotides, the CDR3 is TGTGCTAGCAGCTCCGGGACAGCGGCTCGGAAGCTGTTTTTT.

Turning to this clone: This same CDR3 is encoded by further DNA sequences in the sample. V and J are TRBV27 and TRBJ2-3; D is ambiguous. CDR1 MNHEY and CDR2 SMNVEV come from the germline V gene (reference sequence). The CDR3 is made up of 13 amino acids. V lost 2 bases to trimming and J lost 0 bases, with 3 bases between them. The CDR3 DNA sequence: TGTGCCAGCAGTTTAACTAGCACAGATACGCAGTATTTT. It yields the protein CASSLTSTDTQYF.

This clone was detected a few times. This sequence joins TRBV6-6 and TRBJ1-5; D call uncertain. Deletions cut 4 bases from V and 1 base from J, with 8 bases between. Germline V gene data show CDR1 as MNHNY and CDR2 as SVGAGI (reference sequence). This CDR3 is built from 14 residues. DNA of the CDR3: TGTGCCAGCAGTTTCGACATAAGCAATCAGCCCCAGCATTTT. Translation: CASSFDISNQPQHF.

The gene calls are TRBV7-2 and TRBJ2-5; 7 nucleotides align to TRBD2. Germline trimming cut 5 bases from V and 2 bases from J; bases unmatched to any gene: 11. The length of the CDR3 is 16 residues. In germline, CDR1 is SGHTA, CDR2 FQGNSA. The chain's CDR3 is CASSPSGSSGQETQYF. CDR3 bases: TGTGCCAGCAGCCCGTCGGGGTCTAGCGGACAAGAGACCCAGTACTTC. The variable domain in full, completed from reference TRBV7-2 and TRBJ2-5, reads GAGVSQSPSNKVTEKGKDVELRCDPISGHTALYWYRQSLGQGLEFLIYFQGNSAPDKSGLPSDRFSAERTGGSVSTLTIQRTQQEDSAVYLCASSPSGSSGQETQYFGPGTRLLVL.

There are a few counts of this clone. V usage is TRBV7-2 and J usage is TRBJ1-1; no clear D gene. V was shortened by 4 bases and J by 7 bases, with 13 bases between the two germline ends. The CDR3 has 13 amino acids. Germline V gene sequence: CDR1 SGHTA, CDR2 FQGNSA. CDR3 in amino acids: CASSSSGVGEAFF. In DNA form, the CDR3 reads TGTGCCAGCAGCTCATCGGGTGTGGGTGAAGCTTTCTTT. The full variable domain, completed using reference TRBV7-2 and TRBJ1-1, is GAGVSQSPSNKVTEKGKDVELRCDPISGHTALYWYRQSLGQGLEFLIYFQGNSAPDKSGLPSDRFSAERTGGSVSTLTIQRTQQEDSAVYLCASSSSGVGEAFFGQGTRLTVV.

A few counts support this clone. This rearrangement joins TRBV28 to TRBJ2-7; TRBD1 matches 9 bases. Germline loops: CDR1 MDHEN, CDR2 SYDVKM. There are 14 residues in the CDR3. Germline trimming cut 4 bases from V and 6 bases from J; bases unmatched to any gene: 7. CDR3 nucleotides: TGTGCCAGCAGTTCACTTCGGACAGGGGCCGAGCAGTACTTC. The encoded protein is CASSSLRTGAEQYF.

This chain links TRBV28 with TRBJ2-7; 7 bases fit TRBD2. Trimming cost V 5 bases and J 2 bases; bases outside gene matches: 9. The CDR3 length is 15 residues. Germline CDR1 is MDHEN and CDR2 is SYDVKM. CDR3 residues: CASSGGLVPTYEQYF. The CDR3 nucleotides read TGTGCCAGCAGTGGCGGACTAGTTCCCACCTACGAGCAGTACTTC.

Comment on this clone: Germline and junction disagree at one end, which may indicate a read error. The V gene is TRBV10-3, the J gene TRBJ2-7; no definite D call. Germline V CDR1 and CDR2: ENHRY, SYGVKD. The CDR3 runs 14 residues. Here the CDR3 reads CASSYSRIPYEQYF. The CDR3 DNA follows: TGTGCCAGCAGTTACTCCAGGATTCCCTACGAGCAGTACTTC.

This chain joins TRBV2 and TRBJ1-4; D not certain. V dropped 2 bases and J dropped 2 bases, with 9 bases sitting between them. This CDR3 spans 15 amino acids. CDR1 is SNHLY and CDR2 is FYNNEI in the germline V gene. The CDR3 region has the DNA TGTGCCAGCAGTGAATTCGGAGGGACTAATGAAAAACTGTTTTTT. As protein: CASSEFGGTNEKLFF.

The chain recombines TRBV28 with TRBJ2-5, with 11 bases aligning to TRBD2. CDR3 length: 15 amino acids. Trimming took 5 bases from V and 4 from J; bases not matched to a gene: 6. The V gene's germline CDR1 is MDHEN and CDR2 SYDVKM. The CDR3 reads CASSTLAGGRETQYF. For the CDR3, the DNA is TGTGCCAGCAGTACCTTAGCGGGGGGGCGAGAGACCCAGTACTTC.